The source of this TCR beta chain is a study of T cell responses to AZD1222 COVID-19 vaccine. Study results and limitations: Nearly half of spike-specific TCRs reportedly target unmutated variant regions.

CDR3 length: 15 amino acids. In germline, CDR1 is SGHVS, CDR2 FNYEAQ. V shed 1 base, J shed 8 bases, and the junction held 8 bases outside the gene matches. The protocol was immunoSEQ multiplex PCR, while the TCRdb copy is restricted to in-frame clones and leaves out a portion. The sample contains some 120,000 clones, approximately 90% of which appear only once. Notes on this clone: Its matching antigen is unknown.

This TCR was recovered from an adult in good health. The input for sequencing was peripheral blood, taken on day 0 of AZD1222 vaccination. This chain joins TRBV7-6 and TRBJ1-2; 9 bases fit TRBD1. Written as DNA, the CDR3 is TGTGCCAGCAGCTTAGGGCCGGGACAGGGAGTGGGCTACACCTTC. This sequence encodes CASSLGPGQGVGYTF.